This is a list of T cell receptor beta chains from one sample in a study of cytomegalovirus exposure and HLA in healthy donors. Sequencing used immunoSEQ multiplex PCR; TCRdb keeps in-frame clones, though not all of them. The profile covers roughly 120,000 clones, with roughly two thirds appearing a single time and 1.6% taken by the ten largest. The material sequenced was PBMCs. These receptor sequences come from a man aged 25-45 years in good health and CMV-seropositive. The conserved cysteine and the conserved F or W are not part of the CDR3 here.

V gene,J gene,CDR3 protein
TRBV6-5,TRBJ1-2,ASSYVGVGGNYGYT
TRBV28,TRBJ2-7,ASSQTSGRFYEQY
TRBV4-1,TRBJ2-1,ASSQYSGGGAYNEQF
TRBV7-9,TRBJ1-2,ASSPQGDSGYT
TRBV27,TRBJ2-5,ASSQLGGGGPGTQY
TRBV4-1,TRBJ2-7,ASSQTNRVYEQY
TRBV5-1,TRBJ1-4,ASSLQGAGANEKLF
TRBV27,TRBJ2-7,ASGRTGGYEQY
TRBV28,TRBJ1-4,ASSFQLATNEKLF
TRBV6-1,TRBJ2-7,ASSDTYEQY
TRBV7-2,TRBJ2-7,ASRRGGSYEQY
TRBV10-3,TRBJ2-3,AISGAGIADTQY
TRBV10-3,TRBJ2-7,AISQRTSGHEQY
TRBV11-2,TRBJ2-7,ASRDRGDFYEQY
TRBV4-1,TRBJ2-1,ASSRAGGHSYNEQF
TRBV4-3,TRBJ2-7,ASSPWTGGYEQY
TRBV7-6,TRBJ1-6,ASSLEYPGSYNSPLH
TRBV27,TRBJ2-7,ASSLSAGTGQGEQY
TRBV4-3,TRBJ2-7,ASSQHRGYEQY
TRBV18,TRBJ2-7,ASSPTGGDYEQY